These 21 T cell receptor beta chains were all obtained from the same sample, sequenced in a study of memory CD4+ T cells and cytomegalovirus serostatus. Single viable CD3+CD4+CD8-CD45RO+ cells were sorted as the memory CD4+ T cells. The method was immunoSEQ multiplex PCR; TCRdb's version includes in-frame clones alone and lacks a portion of them. Of about 56,000 clones in the sample, about 80% are singletons; the top ten hold approximately 0.39%. Sequenced: memory CD4+ T cells from blood. Every receptor here comes from an adult in good health and CMV-seronegative.

CDR3 protein: CASSPGENYGYTF. Written as DNA, the CDR3 is TGTGCCAGCTCACCGGGGGAAAACTATGGCTACACCTTC. J is TRBJ1-2 and V is TRBV18; D possibly corresponds to TRBD1 (5 bases). The germline CDR1 and CDR2 sequences are KGHSH and LQKENI. V lost 3 bases to trimming and J lost 2 bases, with 7 bases between them. The CDR3 loop spans 13 amino acids.

The chain combines TRBV5-4 with TRBJ2-4; D unclear. Germline V gene data show CDR1 as SGHNT and CDR2 as YYREEE (reference sequence). V was cut by 0 bases and J by 6 bases, with 1 base left in between. This CDR3 region has 11 residues. The CDR3 DNA reads TGTGCCAGCAGCTTGGGAAACATTCAGTACTTC. As protein: CASSLGNIQYF.

The rearrangement joins TRBV6-6 to TRBJ1-3; D might be TRBD1 (6 bases). Germline V gene lookup returns CDR1 MNHNY and CDR2 SVGAGI (reference sequence). The CDR3 totals 15 residues. The V end was cut by 7 bases, the J end by 0 bases, with 13 bases between. The CDR3 sequence: CASIPQGYSGNTIYF. The CDR3 DNA is TGTGCCAGCATCCCACAGGGCTACTCTGGAAACACCATATATTTT.

The rearrangement joins TRBV11-2 to TRBJ1-3, with D perhaps TRBD1 (5 bases). CDR1 SGHAT and CDR2 FQNNGV come from the germline V gene. The length of the CDR3 is 15 residues. Trimming cost V 0 bases and J 2 bases, with 8 bases left between them. DNA for the CDR3: TGTGCCAGCAGCTTAGAGTGGGGCACTGGAAACACCATATATTTT. This gives the protein CASSLEWGTGNTIYF.

The rearrangement joins TRBV5-1 to TRBJ1-2, with 8 bases that match TRBD1. CDR3 length: 19 residues. Germline V gives CDR1 SGHRS, CDR2 YFSETQ. V lost 0 bases to trimming and J lost 3 bases; unmatched junction nucleotides: 16. The CDR3 here is CASSLEGRQGSGFYYGYTF. In DNA, the CDR3 is TGCGCCAGCAGCTTGGAGGGGCGACAGGGGAGTGGGTTTTACTATGGCTACACCTTC.

The gene calls are TRBV5-1 and TRBJ2-5; TRBD2 matches 12 bases. CDR1 is SGHRS, CDR2 YFSETQ, per germline. The CDR3 is 17 amino acids. Trimming cost V 0 bases and J 2 bases; bases outside gene matches: 5. Written as DNA, the CDR3 is TGCGCCAGCAGCTTGGGGACTAGCGGGGCCAGACAAGAGACCCAGTACTTC. It is translated as CASSLGTSGARQETQYF.

This chain joins TRBV19 and TRBJ2-6, with D perhaps matching TRBD1 (6 bases). V lost 6 bases and J lost 3, with 24 bases in between. The CDR3 length is 19 residues. The V gene's germline CDR1 is LNHDA and CDR2 SQIVND (reference sequence). The CDR3 loop reads CASSSIPDRLLGGANVLTF. CDR3 DNA sequence: TGTGCCAGTAGCTCGATCCCCGACAGGCTCTTAGGTGGGGCCAACGTCCTGACTTTC.

The chain has TRBV27 and TRBJ1-6; no reliable D call. The CDR3 runs to 16 residues. Germline CDR1 MNHEY, CDR2 SMNVEV (reference sequence). Trimming pared 3 bases from V and 13 bases from J, leaving 22 bases between. Written as DNA, the CDR3 is TGTGCCAGCAGTTTTTCTCCGGGAGGGAACTTAACGCCCCTCCACTTT. This codes for CASSFSPGGNLTPLHF.

The chain has TRBV5-4 and TRBJ2-7; 11 bases map to TRBD1. The CDR3 contains 17 residues. Losses at the gene ends were 5 bases for V and 3 bases for J; bases not matched to a gene: 13. Germline loops: CDR1 SGHNT, CDR2 YYREEE (reference sequence). This chain's CDR3 is CASSRFRGTGGDYEQYF. In DNA form, the CDR3 reads TGTGCCAGCAGTAGATTCCGTGGGACAGGGGGTGACTACGAGCAGTACTTC.

V usage is TRBV7-2 and J usage is TRBJ2-1; D perhaps matches TRBD2 (7 bases). With 2 bases removed from V and 4 bases from J, the gap between germline ends came to 12 bases. Germline V lookup: CDR1 SGHTA, CDR2 FQGNSA. The CDR3 sequence is 15 residues long. The CDR3 coding sequence is TGTGCCAGCAGCTTAACACGGGGGGCGTACAATGAGCAGTTCTTC. Translation: CASSLTRGAYNEQFF.

V gene TRBV6-6 combines with J gene TRBJ1-3; D possibly corresponds to TRBD1 (6 bases). The germline V gene has CDR1 MNHNY and CDR2 SVGAGI (reference sequence). This CDR3 has 15 amino acids. The V end lost 7 bases, the J end lost 1 base, and 14 bases lay between the germline ends. The CDR3 spells CASIGGLSSGNTIYF. The CDR3 nucleotides are TGTGCCAGCATAGGGGGGCTATCTTCTGGAAACACCATATATTTT.

The chain combines TRBV6-5 with TRBJ1-2, with 8 bases aligning to TRBD1. V trimming: 2 bases; J trimming: 8 bases; junction bases outside the gene matches: 7. The CDR3 is 14 amino acids. Germline lookup yields CDR1 MNHEY and CDR2 SVGAGI. This chain's CDR3 is CASSYLNRGGGYTF. The CDR3 DNA follows: TGTGCCAGCAGTTACCTAAACAGGGGGGGCGGCTACACCTTC.

V usage is TRBV5-6 and J usage is TRBJ1-1; D gene ambiguous. The V end lost 2 bases, the J end lost 2 bases, and 7 bases lay between the germline ends. The CDR3 length is 13 residues. Germline V gene sequence: CDR1 SGHDT, CDR2 YYEEEE. CDR3 residues: CASSFRRNTEAFF. The CDR3 DNA follows: TGTGCCAGCAGCTTCAGGAGAAACACTGAAGCTTTCTTT. Together with reference TRBV5-6 and TRBJ1-1, the CDR3 gives the full variable domain: DAGVTQSPTHLIKTRGQQVTLRCSPKSGHDTVSWYQQALGQGPQFIFQYYEEEERQRGNFPDRFSGHQFPNYSSELNVNALLLGDSALYLCASSFRRNTEAFFGQGTRLTVV.

This chain connects TRBV11-2 to TRBJ2-7; 9 bases are shared with TRBD2. V lost 5 bases, J lost 6 bases, and 8 bases stayed unmatched. This CDR3 comprises 14 residues. Germline V gene sequence: CDR1 SGHAT, CDR2 FQNNGV. CDR3 in DNA: TGTGCCAGCAGCCAGAGCGGGGGGCGTGGCGAGCAGTACTTC. Its protein is CASSQSGGRGEQYF.

This clone was observed a few times. This sequence joins TRBV6-5 and TRBJ2-6; no reliable D call. CDR1 and CDR2 from the germline V gene are MNHEY and SVGAGI. The length of the CDR3 is 15 residues. The germline V and J ends were trimmed by 5 bases and 0 bases, with 8 bases remaining between them. The CDR3 DNA reads TGTGCCAGCAGTCTTGACGGCTCTGGGGCCAACGTCCTGACTTTC. Its translation is CASSLDGSGANVLTF.

The V call is TRBV4-1, the J call TRBJ2-1, with 8 nucleotides matching TRBD1. V trimming: 0 bases; J trimming: 4 bases; junction bases outside the gene matches: 2. CDR3 length: 15 residues. Germline CDR1 and CDR2: MGHRA and YSYEKL. The CDR3 bases are TGCGCCAGCAGCCAAGATGGACAGGGATACAATGAGCAGTTCTTC. This translates into CASSQDGQGYNEQFF.

The chain recombines TRBV16 with TRBJ2-1; 10 nucleotides agree with TRBD1. Germline assignment: CDR1 KGHSY and CDR2 FQNENV. CDR3 length: 15 residues. V gave up 4 bases and J gave up 6 bases; unmatched junction bases: 6. The DNA of the CDR3 is TGTGCCAGCAGCCTGACAGGGGGCGAACGCAATGAGCAGTTCTTC. Protein: CASSLTGGERNEQFF.

This sequence joins TRBV7-3 and TRBJ2-3, with a tentative D call TRBD1 (6 bases). The CDR3 is made up of 13 amino acids. Germline V lookup: CDR1 SGHTA, CDR2 FQGTGA. V lost 3 bases to trimming and J lost 4 bases, with 8 bases between them. The DNA for the CDR3 is TGTGCCAGCAGCTTTCAGGGGTCAGATACGCAGTATTTT. Amino acids: CASSFQGSDTQYF. Full variable domain (outside the CDR3, taken from reference TRBV7-3 and TRBJ2-3): GAGVSQTPSNKVTEKGKYVELRCDPISGHTALYWYRQSLGQGPEFLIYFQGTGAADDSGLPNDRFFAVRPEGSVSTLKIQRTERGDSAVYLCASSFQGSDTQYFGPGTRLTVL.

The V gene is TRBV4-3, the J gene TRBJ2-3; 7 bases agree with TRBD2. The germline gives CDR1 LGHNA, CDR2 YSLEER. This CDR3 spans 18 amino acids. With 2 bases clipped from V and 0 bases from J, the junction kept 11 bases outside the gene matches. CDR3 nucleotides: TGCGCCAGCAGCCAACAGTGGAGCGGCGGGGGTAGCACAGATACGCAGTATTTT. It yields the protein CASSQQWSGGGSTDTQYF.

The rearrangement links TRBV16 to TRBJ2-3; D may be TRBD2 (5 bases). Germline-derived CDR1 and CDR2 are KGHSY and FQNENV. The CDR3 consists of 13 residues. Trimming pared 2 bases from V and 8 bases from J, leaving 11 bases between. The CDR3 nucleotides are TGTGCCAGCAGCCAACTAGCACCAGGTACGCAGTATTTT. This translates into CASSQLAPGTQYF.

Only a few counts were recorded for this clone. The chain has TRBV7-2 and TRBJ1-1, with a possible D match to TRBD1 (6 bases). V dropped 5 bases and J dropped 1 base, with 11 bases sitting between them. Germline loops: CDR1 SGHTA, CDR2 FQGNSA. CDR3 length equals 14 residues. CDR3 bases: TGTGCCAGCAGCGAGGGACACGCGAACACTGAAGCTTTCTTT. Translation: CASSEGHANTEAFF. Combining the CDR3 with reference TRBV7-2 and TRBJ1-1 gives the whole variable domain GAGVSQSPSNKVTEKGKDVELRCDPISGHTALYWYRQSLGQGLEFLIYFQGNSAPDKSGLPSDRFSAERTGGSVSTLTIQRTQQEDSAVYLCASSEGHANTEAFFGQGTRLTVV.